This T cell receptor beta chain was documented in a study of T cells in Graves' hyperthyroidism and ophthalmopathy. Template material for amplifying TCR beta CDR3 regions consisted of RNA transcripts. The primer set for the first-round RT-PCR of the TCR CDR3 was HTBI. TCRdb independently ran MiXCR on the multiplex PCR reads; one entry per CDR3 protein. The data contain roughly 700,000 distinct CDR3 sequences, roughly a third of them singletons. Stable Graves' hyperthyroidism meant no ophthalmopathy progression within 18 months. Diagnoses used clinical symptoms, serum thyroxine and TRAb, thyroid ultrasound and orbital computed tomography. Study outcomes and limitations: In the blood, most expanded thyroid clonotypes above 0.001 appeared as well.

Points on this clonotype: Its target is unknown.

This CDR3 region has 14 residues. V lost 5 bases, J lost 6 bases, and 14 bases lay in between. Germline V gene lookup returns CDR1 LNHDA and CDR2 SQIVND (reference sequence). The chain recombines TRBV19 with TRBJ1-5; possible D gene TRBD1, 5 bases. The TCR originated in a woman aged 40 to 50 with Graves' hyperthyroidism. The sequencing input was blood. In DNA form, the CDR3 reads TGTGCCAGTAGTTGGGGAGGGGCAGCTCAGCCCCAGCATTTT. It codes for CASSWGGAAQPQHF.